This record looks at one TCR beta chain sequence and its context. Germline lookup yields CDR1 SGHVS and CDR2 FNYEAQ. Trimming pared 5 bases from V and 1 base from J, leaving 20 bases between. The CDR3 is 17 residues long. The protocol was immunoSEQ multiplex PCR, while the TCRdb copy is restricted to in-frame clones and leaves out a portion. The repertoire holds roughly 380,000 clones, with about 89% as singletons. This entry belongs to a study of blood T cell repertoires in COVID-19. Overall study: Samples taken during acute and convalescent COVID-19 were collected in the United States, Italy and Spain. Sources were T cells, B-cell-depleted T cells, or PBMCs; the material itself was cDNA or gDNA.

In assigning cohorts, the study relied on participant-reported clinical history. The material sequenced was PBMCs or T cells enriched from blood (not recorded which). This TCR was sampled from a young man who had recovered from COVID-19. The chain uses TRBV7-6 and TRBJ1-2, with D perhaps TRBD1 (6 bases). CDR3: CASSPGAGEGFNYGYTF. For the CDR3, the DNA is TGTGCCAGCAGCCCAGGGGCCGGGGAAGGGTTTAACTATGGCTACACCTTC.